This T cell receptor (beta chain) emerged from a study of regulatory T cells in long-lasting Graves disease. For the study at large: Patients newly diagnosed with Graves' had been on antithyroid drugs for under 3 months.

iRepertoire HTBI primers and Arm-PCR of CDR3 regions built TCR beta libraries. Original analysis: Sample data revealed 60 to 80 TRBV and 12 to 15 TRBJ segments. MiXCR was run by TCRdb on the multiplex PCR reads, yielding one entry per CDR3 protein. The V and J calls were determined by TCRdb, not by the authors. The data contain 350,000 to 450,000 distinct CDR3 sequences, about 16% of them singletons. Regarding time point: newly diagnosed GD, antithyroid drugs for less than 3 months. PBMC-extracted RNA yielded the TCR library. The table lists this clonotype with a few counts. The same data also contributed to another study, on T cells in Graves' hyperthyroidism and ophthalmopathy. That paper notes: First-round RT-PCR of the TCR CDR3 relied on the HTBI primer set.

This TCR derives from a woman in her 30s with Graves disease. This specimen consisted of peripheral blood mononuclear cells (PBMCs), obtained at new diagnosis, from a patient treated with antithyroid drugs.

This chain's CDR3 is CASSLVGTQYF. The CDR3 region has the DNA TGTGCCAGCAGTTTAGTGGGGACCCAGTACTTC. V and J are TRBV12-3 or TRBV12-4 and TRBJ2-5; no clear D gene. CDR3 length equals 11 residues. V lost 1 base and J lost 7, with 4 bases in between.